The 30 T cell receptor beta chains given below trace back to one sample, sequenced in a study of blood T cells in healthy people across ages. The authors ran a second PCR of about 6 to 11 cycles using a sample-barcoded 5' primer and a J-beta primer mix. MiXCR, run by TCRdb on the 5' RACE reads, gives a single entry per CDR3 protein. The sample shows roughly 1.6 million distinct CDR3 sequences, almost 35% of them seen only once. The sequencing input was blood. The receptors derive from a woman aged 25-40 years in good health.

The chain carries TRBV6-1 and TRBJ1-1; the D gene is possibly TRBD1 (5 bases). The CDR3 covers 13 residues. The germline V gene has CDR1 MNHNS and CDR2 SASEGT. CDR3: CASGWGRNTEAFF. The CDR3 nucleotides read TGTGCTAGTGGTTGGGGGAGGAACACTGAAGCTTTCTTT.

This chain connects TRBV9 to TRBJ2-2; 7 bases map to TRBD2. V was clipped by 0 bases and J by 0 bases; unmatched bases: 2. CDR3 length: 16 amino acids. Germline assignment: CDR1 SGDLS and CDR2 YYNGEE. CDR3 loop: CASSVGAGANTGELFF. CDR3 bases: TGTGCCAGCAGCGTAGGGGCGGGGGCGAACACCGGGGAGCTGTTTTTT.

This clonotype was observed a few times. The DNA for the CDR3 is TGCAGTGCGCGGAACAACCAAGAGACCCAGTACTTC. This codes for CSARNNQETQYF. V is TRBV20-1 and J is TRBJ2-5; D remains unclear. Per the germline V gene, CDR1 is DFQATT and CDR2 is SNEGSKA (reference sequence). CDR3 length: 12 amino acids. The V end lost 6 bases, the J end lost 0 bases, and 8 bases lay between the germline ends.

This clonotype has a count of ten or more. The genes are TRBV29-1 and TRBJ2-5, with 13 bases that match TRBD2. The CDR3 is made up of 15 amino acids. Trimming cost V 6 bases and J 3 bases; bases outside gene matches: 7. Germline assignment: CDR1 SQVTM and CDR2 ANQGSEA. CDR3 in amino acids: CSVDGLAGAKETQYF. The DNA of the CDR3 is TGCAGCGTGGATGGACTAGCGGGGGCCAAAGAGACCCAGTACTTC. The full variable domain, in which reference TRBV29-1 and TRBJ2-5 provide the parts outside the CDR3, is SAVISQKPSRDICQRGTSLTIQCQVDSQVTMMFWYRQQPGQSLTLIATANQGSEATYESGFVIDKFPISRPNLTFSTLTVSNMSPEDSSIYLCSVDGLAGAKETQYFGPGTRLLVL.

As to this clonotype: The DNA is left out, because the CDR3 cannot be placed on it with certainty; the CDR3 is given as TCRdb lists it. The CDR3 region is CASSVVLRAGKETQYF. The chain combines TRBV9 with TRBJ2-5; TRBD1, the table's D call, was not compared with the DNA. The CDR3 numbers 16 amino acids, ends counted. Germline assignment: CDR1 SGDLS and CDR2 YYNGEE.

The chain employs TRBV5-1 and TRBJ1-2; unclear D gene. Trimming stripped 0 bases from V and 8 bases from J, with 14 bases between. The CDR3 is made up of 14 amino acids. The germline V gene encodes CDR1 SGHRS and CDR2 YFSETQ. CDR3 DNA: TGCGCCAGCAGCTTGGGGGAGACACCTAACGGCTACACCTTC. This encodes CASSLGETPNGYTF. The whole variable domain, filled in from reference TRBV5-1 and TRBJ1-2, reads KAGVTQTPRYLIKTRGQQVTLSCSPISGHRSVSWYQQTPGQGLQFLFEYFSETQRNKGNFPGRFSGRQFSNSRSEMNVSTLELGDSALYLCASSLGETPNGYTFGSGTRLTVV.

This clonotype has just a few counts. The rearrangement links TRBV5-1 to TRBJ2-5, with TRBD1 matching over 7 bases. The CDR3 extends over 17 amino acids. Germline values: CDR1 SGHRS, CDR2 YFSETQ. Germline trimming cut 0 bases from V and 2 bases from J; bases unmatched to any gene: 10. The CDR3 loop reads CASSLEGGVLPQETQYF. The CDR3 DNA reads as TGCGCCAGCAGCTTGGAAGGGGGCGTGTTACCTCAAGAGACCCAGTACTTC.

This clonotype was found a few times. CDR3 region: CASSYSEGQGARGYTF. DNA of the CDR3: TGTGCCAGCAGTTACTCTGAGGGACAGGGGGCGCGGGGCTACACCTTC. The rearrangement joins TRBV6-5 to TRBJ1-2, with 12 bases identical to TRBD1. Germline V CDR1 and CDR2: MNHEY, SVGAGI. The length of the CDR3 is 16 residues. The ends lost 0 bases at V and 8 bases at J; junction bases unmatched: 7.

V gene TRBV9 combines with J gene TRBJ2-4, with 7 bases aligning to TRBD1. The CDR3 extends over 14 amino acids. Germline assignment: CDR1 SGDLS and CDR2 YYNGEE. V was pared by 4 bases and J by 6 bases, with 7 bases of the junction left unmatched. CDR3 residues: CASSPKGAGNIQYF. CDR3 coding DNA: TGTGCCAGCAGCCCGAAGGGGGCTGGAAACATTCAGTACTTC.

This chain uses TRBV29-1 with TRBJ1-1, with D possibly being TRBD1 (6 bases). Germline-derived CDR1 and CDR2 are SQVTM and ANQGSEA. V was clipped by 6 bases and J by 3 bases, with 17 bases between them. This CDR3 comprises 14 residues. CDR3 DNA: TGCAGCGTCCCTGCCGGGGGCACGGACACTGAAGCTTTCTTT. Translated, it gives CSVPAGGTDTEAFF.

Many counts were recorded for this clonotype. The chain employs TRBV20-1 and TRBJ2-1, with 7 bases aligning to TRBD2. This CDR3 contains 13 residues. With V trimmed by 5 bases and J by 1 base, 2 bases remained unmatched. Germline values: CDR1 DFQATT, CDR2 SNEGSKA (reference sequence). CDR3 sequence reads: CSAQAGSYNEQFF. CDR3 DNA sequence: TGCAGTGCTCAAGCGGGGTCCTACAATGAGCAGTTCTTC.

This clonotype was observed a few times. The DNA for the CDR3 is TGTGCCAGCAGCTTCACCCGCAACGAGCAGTACTTC. Translation gives CASSFTRNEQYF. This chain connects TRBV7-3 to TRBJ2-7; D is uncertain. This CDR3 is 12 amino acids long. Germline values: CDR1 SGHTA, CDR2 FQGTGA. V was trimmed by 3 bases and J by 5 bases, leaving 8 bases between them.

The J gene is TRBJ2-1, the V gene TRBV18; the D gene is possibly TRBD1 (5 bases). CDR1 is KGHSH and CDR2 is LQKENI in the germline V gene. The ends were cut back, 3 bases at V and 5 bases at J, with 11 bases in the middle. The CDR3 is 14 residues long. The CDR3 protein is CASSPTRVDNEQFF. CDR3 in DNA: TGTGCCAGCTCACCGACCAGGGTCGACAATGAGCAGTTCTTC. Full variable domain (rest looked up from reference TRBV18 and TRBJ2-1): NAGVMQNPRHLVRRRGQEARLRCSPMKGHSHVYWYRQLPEEGLKFMVYLQKENIIDESGMPKERFSAEFPKEGPSILRIQQVVRGDSAAYFCASSPTRVDNEQFFGPGTRLTVL.

This chain's CDR3 is CATSGLRDMADTQYF. In DNA form, the CDR3 reads TGTGCCACCAGTGGTCTTCGGGATATGGCAGATACGCAGTATTTT. V is TRBV24-1 and J is TRBJ2-3; weak D call: TRBD2 (5 bases). The germline V gene encodes CDR1 KGHDR and CDR2 SFDVKD. V was shortened by 5 bases and J by 4 bases, with 15 bases between the two germline ends. This CDR3 has 15 amino acids.

This chain uses TRBV7-8 with TRBJ2-7, with D possibly called TRBD1 or TRBD2 (5 bases each). Germline lookup yields CDR1 SGHVS and CDR2 FQNEAQ. The ends were cut back, 8 bases at V and 4 bases at J, with 21 bases in the middle. The CDR3 is made up of 15 amino acids. CDR3 region: CASLDRDGDEYEQYF. The CDR3 DNA is TGTGCCAGCCTCGATAGGGACGGGGACGAATACGAGCAGTACTTC.

This clonotype was recorded a few times. J is TRBJ1-1 and V is TRBV6-6, with 8 bases that match TRBD1. Germline V lookup: CDR1 MNHNY, CDR2 SVGAGI (reference sequence). V lost 6 bases to trimming and J lost 3 bases; unmatched junction nucleotides: 15. The CDR3 runs to 17 residues. The CDR3 loop reads CASSPDPPGGRDTEAFF. The CDR3 nucleotides are TGTGCCAGCAGCCCAGACCCCCCAGGGGGCCGGGACACTGAAGCTTTCTTT.

Only a few counts were recorded for this clonotype. The gene calls are TRBV6-2 or TRBV6-3 and TRBJ1-1; D gene ambiguous. The germline V and J ends were trimmed by 6 bases and 7 bases, with 9 bases remaining between them. The CDR3 runs to 11 residues. Looked up from germline, CDR1 is MNHEY and CDR2 is SVGEGT. The CDR3 is CASRSQREAFF. The CDR3 DNA follows: TGTGCCAGCAGATCACAGCGTGAAGCTTTCTTT.

V gene TRBV28 combines with J gene TRBJ1-2; no clear D gene. The ends were cut back, 10 bases at V and 8 bases at J, with 14 bases in the middle. This CDR3 is built from 11 residues. CDR1 is MDHEN and CDR2 is SYDVKM in the germline V gene. The CDR3 coding sequence is TGTGCCACCTCGGTCCTCGGGGGCTACACCTTC. Translation: CATSVLGGYTF.

This clonotype occurred many times. CDR3 sequence reads: CASSQDIGGSTDTQYF. CDR3 sequence (DNA): TGCGCCAGCAGCCAAGATATCGGGGGGTCCACAGATACGCAGTATTTT. This chain joins TRBV4-1 and TRBJ2-3; 7 bases agree with TRBD2. There are 16 residues in the CDR3. V was clipped by 0 bases and J by 2 bases; unmatched bases: 5. From germline, CDR1 is MGHRA and CDR2 YSYEKL.

This clonotype was picked up one time. The chain employs TRBV19 and TRBJ1-5; 7 bases fit TRBD1. Germline CDR1 reads LNHDA; CDR2 reads SQIVND (reference sequence). V lost 6 bases to trimming and J lost 1 base; unmatched junction nucleotides: 9. The CDR3 loop spans 16 amino acids. CDR3 sequence (DNA): TGTGCCAGTAGCTCCTGGGACAGCCTGAGCAATCAGCCCCAGCATTTT. The encoded protein is CASSSWDSLSNQPQHF.

This chain connects TRBV2 to TRBJ1-1; 8 bases match TRBD1. The V and J ends lost 6 bases and 7 bases, in that order; junction bases with no gene match: 13. Germline V gene data show CDR1 as SNHLY and CDR2 as FYNNEI. The CDR3 is made up of 15 amino acids. CDR3 DNA sequence: TGTGCCAGCAGCGGACAGGGCCTAGGTTACGGTGAAGCTTTCTTT. Amino acid sequence: CASSGQGLGYGEAFF. Complete variable domain (other parts from reference TRBV2 and TRBJ1-1): EPEVTQTPSHQVTQMGQEVILRCVPISNHLYFYWYRQILGQKVEFLVSFYNNEISEKSEIFDDQFSVERPDGSNFTLKIRSTKLEDSAMYFCASSGQGLGYGEAFFGQGTRLTVV.

This clonotype was observed at least ten times. The V call is TRBV29-1, the J call TRBJ2-7; 7 bases map to TRBD2. Germline CDR1 reads SQVTM; CDR2 reads ANQGSEA. After removal of 4 bases from V and 0 bases from J, the junction contained 12 bases not matched to a gene. The CDR3 is made up of 16 amino acids. CDR3 in amino acids: CSVAIMGEGPSYEQYF. The CDR3, as DNA: TGCAGCGTTGCTATTATGGGGGAGGGCCCCTCCTACGAGCAGTACTTC.

As regards this clonotype: The junction departs from germline at one end; a sequencing error may be responsible. The V call is TRBV7-9, the J call TRBJ2-1; 7 bases align to TRBD2. CDR1 is SEHNR, CDR2 FQNEAQ, per germline (reference sequence). The CDR3 spans 18 residues. In nucleotides, the CDR3 is TGTGCCGGCAGTCACTCAGCGGCGGGAGCCCTGATATTGAATGAGCAGTTCTTC. Encoded protein: CAGSHSAAGALILNEQFF.

There are a few counts of this clonotype. The chain combines TRBV9 with TRBJ2-5; D unresolved. There are 14 residues in the CDR3. CDR1 is SGDLS and CDR2 is YYNGEE in the germline V gene. Deletions cut 5 bases from V and 0 bases from J, with 11 bases between. The CDR3 spells CASSASPNQETQYF. The CDR3, as DNA: TGTGCCAGCAGTGCCTCGCCCAACCAAGAGACCCAGTACTTC.

This clonotype showed up just a few times. The chain employs TRBV25-1 and TRBJ2-1; D possibly corresponds to TRBD2 (6 bases). The V gene's germline CDR1 is MGHDK and CDR2 SYGVNS. V dropped 2 bases and J dropped 9 bases, with 11 bases sitting between them. CDR3 length: 13 amino acids. The CDR3 protein is CASSEQGGIEQFF. DNA of the CDR3: TGTGCCAGCAGTGAACAGGGCGGGATTGAGCAGTTCTTC.

A few counts support this clonotype. The chain couples TRBV20-1 to TRBJ2-3, with D maybe TRBD2 (5 bases). The germline gives CDR1 DFQATT, CDR2 SNEGSKA (reference sequence). V lost 1 base and J lost 2, with 10 bases in between. The CDR3 totals 14 residues. The CDR3 reads CSARGEGSTDTQYF. CDR3 DNA: TGCAGTGCTAGAGGCGAGGGCTCCACAGATACGCAGTATTTT.

This clonotype turned up a few times. The chain uses TRBV6-5 and TRBJ2-7; D is tentatively TRBD1 or TRBD2 (5 bases each). Trimming pared 2 bases from V and 2 bases from J, leaving 10 bases between. The CDR3 totals 14 residues. Per germline, CDR1 MNHEY and CDR2 SVGAGI. CDR3 nucleotides: TGTGCCAGCAGTTACCGGGACGGAGCCTACGAGCAGTACTTC. Translated: CASSYRDGAYEQYF.

The genes are TRBV20-1 and TRBJ2-7; 9 bases map to TRBD2. The end of the DNA is better explained by TRBJ2-5, so the J call may be wrong. Per germline, CDR1 DFQATT and CDR2 SNEGSKA (reference sequence). This CDR3 spans 13 amino acids. The CDR3 sequence is CSAPGLAEETQYF. CDR3 DNA: TGCAGTGCTCCGGGACTAGCCGAGGAGACCCAGTACTTC.

As concerns this clonotype: One junction end does not reproduce the germline sequence, and a read error may be involved. The rearrangement joins TRBV18 to TRBJ2-5, with D uncertain. CDR3 length: 13 amino acids. Germline CDR1 reads KGHSH; CDR2 reads LQKENI. CDR3 loop: CSSSPAIQETQYF. The CDR3 DNA follows: TGTTCCAGCTCACCAGCGATACAAGAGACCCAGTACTTC.

V usage is TRBV7-9 and J usage is TRBJ1-2; possible D gene TRBD1, 5 bases. This CDR3 has 15 residues. Trimming took 7 bases from V and 3 from J, leaving 18 bases between them. Germline V lookup: CDR1 SEHNR, CDR2 FQNEAQ (reference sequence). The CDR3 sequence: CASTAGGGTDYGYTF. The CDR3, as DNA: TGTGCCAGCACCGCAGGCGGGGGAACGGACTATGGCTACACCTTC.